Listed here are 10 T cell receptor beta chains from one sample, sequenced in a study of neoadjuvant anti-PD-1 for oral cavity cancer. Clones were read by immunoSEQ multiplex PCR, and TCRdb kept only the in-frame ones, dropping some. The table shows more than 10,000 clones, with around 66% occurring only once. Specimen: PBMCs, collected before nivolumab (anti-PD-1) treatment. These receptors came from a person between 40 and 85 years old with oral cavity squamous cell carcinoma.

The chain joins TRBV6-5 to TRBJ2-3; 8 nucleotides line up with TRBD1. Germline V CDR1 and CDR2: MNHEY, SVGAGI. With V trimmed by 6 bases and J by 8 bases, 7 bases remained unmatched. This CDR3 contains 13 residues. The CDR3 DNA reads as TGTGCCAGCAGAACAGGGGGTGACGGTACGCAGTATTTT. This sequence encodes CASRTGGDGTQYF.

This clone was seen a handful of times. The V gene is TRBV6-5, the J gene TRBJ1-4; 7 nucleotides agree with TRBD1. This CDR3 region has 16 residues. From germline, CDR1 is MNHEY and CDR2 SVGAGI. V dropped 0 bases and J dropped 8; count of bases not matched to a gene: 9. CDR3 sequence: CASSYSIAGGREKLFF. CDR3 DNA sequence: TGTGCCAGCAGTTACTCGATTGCAGGGGGACGGGAAAAACTGTTTTTT.

V usage is TRBV5-1 and J usage is TRBJ2-1; unclear D gene. The length of the CDR3 is 11 residues. In germline, CDR1 is SGHRS, CDR2 YFSETQ. V was pared by 5 bases and J by 7 bases, with 7 bases between. CDR3 residues: CASSNENEQFF. CDR3 DNA sequence: TGCGCCAGCAGTAATGAGAATGAGCAGTTCTTC.

This clone has more than one count but fewer than ten. The chain uses TRBV7-7 and TRBJ1-6, with D hard to call. The V end was cut by 7 bases, the J end by 14 bases, with 18 bases between. CDR1 SSHAT and CDR2 FNYEAQ come from the germline V gene (reference sequence). The CDR3 covers 13 residues. CDR3 nucleotide sequence: TGTGCCAGCACCCTCCAAGGAGTTGATGCCCTCCACTTT. Translated: CASTLQGVDALHF.

This clone was observed once. This chain joins TRBV25-1 and TRBJ2-2; TRBD2 agrees at 8 bases. This CDR3 spans 15 amino acids. Trimming took 2 bases from V and 3 from J; bases not matched to a gene: 2. Per the germline V gene, CDR1 is MGHDK and CDR2 is SYGVNS. The CDR3 region is CASSEGLAHTGELFF. In DNA form, the CDR3 reads TGTGCCAGCAGTGAAGGACTAGCACACACCGGGGAGCTGTTTTTT.

The genes are TRBV6-6 and TRBJ2-3, with 10 bases lining up with TRBD2. Germline loops: CDR1 MNHNY, CDR2 SVGAGI (reference sequence). After removal of 7 bases from V and 9 bases from J, the junction contained 16 bases not matched to a gene. The CDR3 has 16 residues. CDR3 in amino acids: CASNEGLAGAQITQYF. The CDR3 nucleotides read TGTGCCAGCAACGAGGGGCTAGCGGGGGCCCAAATCACGCAGTATTTT.

The chain uses TRBV2 and TRBJ2-1; D might be TRBD1 (6 bases). Deletions cut 4 bases from V and 7 bases from J, with 14 bases between. Germline V CDR1 and CDR2: SNHLY, FYNNEI. The CDR3 totals 14 residues. The CDR3 sequence is CASSADRTGNEQFF. The CDR3 DNA reads TGTGCCAGCAGTGCGGACAGAACTGGGAATGAGCAGTTCTTC.

The rearrangement links TRBV6-5 to TRBJ1-2; no reliable D call. The CDR3 spans 14 residues. Trimming took 0 bases from V and 8 from J, leaving 13 bases between them. CDR1 and CDR2 (germline): MNHEY, SVGAGI. The CDR3 is CASSYSRRVGGYTF. The CDR3 bases are TGTGCCAGCAGTTACTCGAGGAGGGTTGGAGGCTACACCTTC.

The genes are TRBV7-2 and TRBJ2-1; weak D call: TRBD2 (7 bases). The CDR3 has 15 amino acids. Trimming cost V 1 base and J 7 bases, with 14 bases left between them. From germline, CDR1 is SGHTA and CDR2 FQGNSA. The CDR3 reads CASSLDRGAGNEQFF. In DNA, the CDR3 is TGTGCCAGCAGCTTAGACCGGGGGGCAGGGAATGAGCAGTTCTTC.

The V and J genes are TRBV19 and TRBJ1-2; maybe TRBD1 (5 bases). V was trimmed by 4 bases and J by 4 bases, leaving 16 bases between them. CDR1 and CDR2 (germline): LNHDA, SQIVND (reference sequence). This CDR3 comprises 15 residues. The CDR3: CASSTEQVPSYGYTF. Written as DNA, the CDR3 is TGTGCCAGTAGTACCGAACAGGTCCCCTCCTATGGCTACACCTTC.